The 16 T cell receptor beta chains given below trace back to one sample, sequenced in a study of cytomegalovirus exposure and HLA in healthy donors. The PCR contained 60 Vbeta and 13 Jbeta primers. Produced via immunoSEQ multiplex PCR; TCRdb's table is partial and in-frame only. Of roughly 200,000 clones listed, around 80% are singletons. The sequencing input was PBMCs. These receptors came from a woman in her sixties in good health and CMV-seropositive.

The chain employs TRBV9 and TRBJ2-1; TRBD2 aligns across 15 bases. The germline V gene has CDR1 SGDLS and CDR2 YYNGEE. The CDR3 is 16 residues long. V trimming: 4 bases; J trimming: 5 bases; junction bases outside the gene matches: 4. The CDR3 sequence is CASSPGLAGGHNEQFF. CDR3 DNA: TGTGCCAGCAGCCCGGGACTAGCGGGGGGCCACAATGAGCAGTTCTTC.

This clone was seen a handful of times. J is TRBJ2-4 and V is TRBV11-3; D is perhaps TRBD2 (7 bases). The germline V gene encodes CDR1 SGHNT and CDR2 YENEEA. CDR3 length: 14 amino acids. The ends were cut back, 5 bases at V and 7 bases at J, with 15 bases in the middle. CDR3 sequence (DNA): TGTGCCAGCAGCCTAGGGGGGGGCAGGAACATTCAGTACTTC. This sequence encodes CASSLGGGRNIQYF.

The CDR3 spells CASSLDAISYEQYF. As DNA, the CDR3 is TGTGCCAGCAGCTTAGACGCGATCTCCTACGAGCAGTACTTC. The V and J genes are TRBV7-9 and TRBJ2-7; no clear D. Looked up from germline, CDR1 is SEHNR and CDR2 is FQNEAQ (reference sequence). Trimming took off 1 base at V and 0 bases at J, with 7 bases between the two ends. The CDR3 runs 14 residues.

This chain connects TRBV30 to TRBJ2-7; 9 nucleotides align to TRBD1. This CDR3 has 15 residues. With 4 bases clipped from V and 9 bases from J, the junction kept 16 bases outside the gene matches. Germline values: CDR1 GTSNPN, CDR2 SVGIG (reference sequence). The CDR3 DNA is TGTGCCTGGAAGTTTCACGGGACAGGGCAGGCGGTGCAGTACTTC. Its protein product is CAWKFHGTGQAVQYF.

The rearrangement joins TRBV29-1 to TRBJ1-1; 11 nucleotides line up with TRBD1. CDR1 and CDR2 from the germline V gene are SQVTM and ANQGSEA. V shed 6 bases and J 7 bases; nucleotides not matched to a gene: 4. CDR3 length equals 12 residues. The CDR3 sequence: CSVGQGADEAFF. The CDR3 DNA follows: TGCAGCGTCGGACAGGGGGCTGATGAAGCTTTCTTT.

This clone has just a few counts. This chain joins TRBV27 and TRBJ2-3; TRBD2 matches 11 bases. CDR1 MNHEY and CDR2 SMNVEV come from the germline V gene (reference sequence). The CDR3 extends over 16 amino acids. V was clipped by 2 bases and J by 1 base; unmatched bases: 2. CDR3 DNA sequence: TGTGCCAGCAGTTTAAATAGCGGGAGGGGCACAGATACGCAGTATTTT. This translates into CASSLNSGRGTDTQYF.

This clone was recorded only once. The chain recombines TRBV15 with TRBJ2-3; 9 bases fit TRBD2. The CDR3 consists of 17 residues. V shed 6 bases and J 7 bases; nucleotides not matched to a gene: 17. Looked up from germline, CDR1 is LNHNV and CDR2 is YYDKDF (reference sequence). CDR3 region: CATSKAGSGSIPYTQYF. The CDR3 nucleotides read TGTGCCACCAGTAAGGCGGGTAGCGGGAGTATCCCCTATACGCAGTATTTT.

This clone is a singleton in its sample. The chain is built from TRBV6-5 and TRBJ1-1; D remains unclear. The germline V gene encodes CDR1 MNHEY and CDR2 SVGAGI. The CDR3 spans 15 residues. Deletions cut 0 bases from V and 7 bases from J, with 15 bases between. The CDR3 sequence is CASSYSISGRNEAFF. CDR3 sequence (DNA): TGTGCCAGCAGTTACTCGATTTCCGGGAGGAATGAAGCTTTCTTT.

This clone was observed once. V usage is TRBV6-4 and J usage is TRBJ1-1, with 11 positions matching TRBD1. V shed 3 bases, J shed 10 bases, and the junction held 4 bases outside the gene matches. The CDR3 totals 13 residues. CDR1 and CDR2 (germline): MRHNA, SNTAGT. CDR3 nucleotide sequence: TGTGCCAGCAGTGAGGACAGGGGGCGTCGAGCTTTCTTT. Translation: CASSEDRGRRAFF.

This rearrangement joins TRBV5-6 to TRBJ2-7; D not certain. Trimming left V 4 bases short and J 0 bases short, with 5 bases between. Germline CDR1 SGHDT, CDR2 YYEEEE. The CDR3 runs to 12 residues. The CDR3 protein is CASSASSYEQYF. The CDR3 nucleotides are TGTGCCAGCAGCGCCAGCTCCTACGAGCAGTACTTC.

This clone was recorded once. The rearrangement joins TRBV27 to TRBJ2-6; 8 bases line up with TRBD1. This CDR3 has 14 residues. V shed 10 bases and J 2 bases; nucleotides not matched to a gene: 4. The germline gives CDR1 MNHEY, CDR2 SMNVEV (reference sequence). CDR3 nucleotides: TGTGCCACTCAGACAGGGGCTGGGGCCAACGTCCTGACTTTC. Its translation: CATQTGAGANVLTF.

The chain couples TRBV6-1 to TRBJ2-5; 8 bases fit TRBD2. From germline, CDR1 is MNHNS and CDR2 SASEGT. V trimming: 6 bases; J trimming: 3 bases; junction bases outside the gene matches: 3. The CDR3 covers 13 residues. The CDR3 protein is CASRSGREETQYF. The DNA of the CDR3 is TGTGCCAGCAGATCCGGGAGGGAAGAGACCCAGTACTTC.

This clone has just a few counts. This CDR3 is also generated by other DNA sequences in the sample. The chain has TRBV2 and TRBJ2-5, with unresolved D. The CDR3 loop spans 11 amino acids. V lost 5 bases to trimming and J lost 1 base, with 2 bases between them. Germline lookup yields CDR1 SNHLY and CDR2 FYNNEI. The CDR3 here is CASSLQETQYF. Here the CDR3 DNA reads TGTGCCAGCAGTCTCCAAGAGACCCAGTACTTC.

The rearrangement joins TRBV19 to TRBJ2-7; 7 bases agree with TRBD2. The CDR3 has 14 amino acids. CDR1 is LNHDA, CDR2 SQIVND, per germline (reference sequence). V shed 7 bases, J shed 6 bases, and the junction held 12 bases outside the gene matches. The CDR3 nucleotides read TGTGCCAGTAAGGTACGGACTAGTCTCGGCGAGCAGTACTTC. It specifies CASKVRTSLGEQYF.

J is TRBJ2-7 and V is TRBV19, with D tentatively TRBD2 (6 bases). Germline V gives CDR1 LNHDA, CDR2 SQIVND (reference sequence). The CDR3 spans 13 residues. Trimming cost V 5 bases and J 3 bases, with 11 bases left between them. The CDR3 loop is CASSQLTSYEQYF. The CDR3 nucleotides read TGTGCCAGTAGTCAACTGACTAGCTACGAGCAGTACTTC.

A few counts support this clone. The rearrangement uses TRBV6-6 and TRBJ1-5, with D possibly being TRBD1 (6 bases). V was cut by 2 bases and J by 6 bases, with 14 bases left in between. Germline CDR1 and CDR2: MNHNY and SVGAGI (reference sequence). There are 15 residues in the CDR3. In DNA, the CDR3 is TGTGCCAGCAGTTACGGTCAGGGGAGGGTTCAGCCCCAGCATTTT. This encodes CASSYGQGRVQPQHF.